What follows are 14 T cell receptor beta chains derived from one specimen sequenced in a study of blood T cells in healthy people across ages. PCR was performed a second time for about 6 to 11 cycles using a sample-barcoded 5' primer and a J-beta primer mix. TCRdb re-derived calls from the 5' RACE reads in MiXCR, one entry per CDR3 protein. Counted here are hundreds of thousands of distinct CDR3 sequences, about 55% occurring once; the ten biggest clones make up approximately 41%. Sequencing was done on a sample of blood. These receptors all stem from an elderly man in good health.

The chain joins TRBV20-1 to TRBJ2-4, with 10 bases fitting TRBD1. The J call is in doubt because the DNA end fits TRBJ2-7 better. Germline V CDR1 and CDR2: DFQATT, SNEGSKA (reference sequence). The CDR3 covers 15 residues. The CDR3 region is CSAKRGDRGLDEQYF. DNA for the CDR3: TGCAGTGCAAAACGCGGGGACAGGGGTCTGGACGAGCAGTACTTC.

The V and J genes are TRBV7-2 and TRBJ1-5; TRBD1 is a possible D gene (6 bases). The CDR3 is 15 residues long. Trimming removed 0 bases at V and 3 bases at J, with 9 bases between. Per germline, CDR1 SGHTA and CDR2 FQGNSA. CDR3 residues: CASSLADSINQPQHF. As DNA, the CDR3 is TGTGCCAGCAGCTTAGCGGACAGTATCAATCAGCCCCAGCATTTT.

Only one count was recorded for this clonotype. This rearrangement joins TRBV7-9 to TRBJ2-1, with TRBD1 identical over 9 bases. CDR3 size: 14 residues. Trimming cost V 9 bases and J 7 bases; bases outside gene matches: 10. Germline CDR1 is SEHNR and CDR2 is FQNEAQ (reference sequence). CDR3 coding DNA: TGTGCCAGTCGCGGGGACAGGGTGGGGAATGAGCAGTTCTTC. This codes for CASRGDRVGNEQFF.

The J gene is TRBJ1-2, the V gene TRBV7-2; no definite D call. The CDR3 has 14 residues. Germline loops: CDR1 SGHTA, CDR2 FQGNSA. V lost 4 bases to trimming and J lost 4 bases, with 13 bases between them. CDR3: CASSSPGGLYGYTF. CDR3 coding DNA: TGTGCCAGCAGCTCGCCCGGTGGACTCTATGGCTACACCTTC.

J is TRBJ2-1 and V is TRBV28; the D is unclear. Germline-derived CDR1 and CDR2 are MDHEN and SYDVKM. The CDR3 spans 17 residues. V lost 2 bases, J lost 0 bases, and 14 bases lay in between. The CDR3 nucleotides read TGTGCCAGCAGTTTAAGGGTTACCCTAAGCTCCTACAATGAGCAGTTCTTC. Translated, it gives CASSLRVTLSSYNEQFF.

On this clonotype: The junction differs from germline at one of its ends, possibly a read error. The CDR3 loop reads CASSYRDSFSYEQYF. CDR3 in DNA: TGTGCCAGTAGCTACCGGGACAGCTTCTCCTACGAGCAGTACTTC. The chain couples TRBV11-2 to TRBJ2-7, with 7 bases fitting TRBD1. CDR1 and CDR2 (germline): SGHAT, FQNNGV. The CDR3 is made up of 15 amino acids. Full variable domain (outside the CDR3, taken from reference TRBV11-2 and TRBJ2-7): EAGVAQSPRYKIIEKRQSVAFWCNPISGHATLYWYQQILGQGPKLLIQFQNNGVVDDSQLPKDRFSAERLKGVDSTLKIQPAKLEDSAVYLCASSYRDSFSYEQYFGPGTRLTVT.

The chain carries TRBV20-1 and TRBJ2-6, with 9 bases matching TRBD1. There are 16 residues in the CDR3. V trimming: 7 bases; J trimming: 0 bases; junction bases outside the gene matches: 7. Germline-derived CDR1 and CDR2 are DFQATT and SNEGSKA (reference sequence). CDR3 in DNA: TGCAGTGTCCACAGGGGGCTACTCTCTGGGGCCAACGTCCTGACTTTC. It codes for CSVHRGLLSGANVLTF.

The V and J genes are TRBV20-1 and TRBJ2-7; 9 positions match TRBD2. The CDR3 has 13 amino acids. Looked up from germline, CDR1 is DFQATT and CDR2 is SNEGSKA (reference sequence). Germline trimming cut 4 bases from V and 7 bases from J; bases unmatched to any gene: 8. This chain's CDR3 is CSATAGTSHEQYF. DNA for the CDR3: TGCAGTGCTACAGCCGGGACTAGCCATGAGCAGTACTTC.

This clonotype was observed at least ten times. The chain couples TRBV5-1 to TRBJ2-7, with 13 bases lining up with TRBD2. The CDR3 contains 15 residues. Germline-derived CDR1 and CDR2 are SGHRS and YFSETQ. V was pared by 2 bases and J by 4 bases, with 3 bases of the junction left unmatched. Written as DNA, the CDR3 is TGCGCCAGCAGCTTCCGGACTAGCGGGAGTTACGAGCAGTACTTC. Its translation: CASSFRTSGSYEQYF.

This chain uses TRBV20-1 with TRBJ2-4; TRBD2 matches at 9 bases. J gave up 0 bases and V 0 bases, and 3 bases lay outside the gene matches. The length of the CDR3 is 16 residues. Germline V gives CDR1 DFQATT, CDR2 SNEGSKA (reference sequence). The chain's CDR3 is CSAREAGGLAKNIQYF. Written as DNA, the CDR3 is TGCAGTGCTAGAGAGGCGGGAGGGCTAGCCAAAAACATTCAGTACTTC.

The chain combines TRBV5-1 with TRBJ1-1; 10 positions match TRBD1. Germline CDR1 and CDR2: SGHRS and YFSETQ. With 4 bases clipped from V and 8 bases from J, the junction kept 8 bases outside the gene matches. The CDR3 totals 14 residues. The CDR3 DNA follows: TGCGCCAGCAGCAGAGGACAGGGGGAGTCGGAAGCTTTCTTT. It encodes CASSRGQGESEAFF.

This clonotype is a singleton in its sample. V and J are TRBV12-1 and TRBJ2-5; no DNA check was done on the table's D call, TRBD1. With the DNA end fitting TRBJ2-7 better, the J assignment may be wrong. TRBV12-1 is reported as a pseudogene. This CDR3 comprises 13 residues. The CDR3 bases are TGTGCCAGCTCGGCGGGACAGCCTTACGAGCAGTACTTC. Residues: CASSAGQPYEQYF.

This CDR3 reads CSAPPERGYNEQFF. The CDR3 region has the DNA TGCAGTGCTCCCCCAGAGCGGGGTTACAATGAGCAGTTCTTC. The chain recombines TRBV20-1 with TRBJ2-1, with 7 bases identical to TRBD2. The CDR3 contains 14 residues. Looked up from germline, CDR1 is DFQATT and CDR2 is SNEGSKA (reference sequence). Trimming cost V 5 bases and J 4 bases; bases outside gene matches: 8.

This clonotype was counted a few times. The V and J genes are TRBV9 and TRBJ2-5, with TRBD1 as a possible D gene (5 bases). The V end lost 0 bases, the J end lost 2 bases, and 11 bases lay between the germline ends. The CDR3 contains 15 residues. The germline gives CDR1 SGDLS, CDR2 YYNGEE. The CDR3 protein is CASSVEGVAQETQYF. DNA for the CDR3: TGTGCCAGCAGCGTAGAAGGGGTTGCACAAGAGACCCAGTACTTC.